This TCR beta chain was captured by sequencing in a study of cytomegalovirus exposure and HLA in healthy donors. About this clone: Antigen specificity is unknown.

With 6 bases clipped from V and 2 bases from J, the junction kept 5 bases outside the gene matches. This CDR3 is 14 amino acids long. Germline V gives CDR1 LNHDA, CDR2 SQIVND (reference sequence). Study findings and constraints: Analyses of presence and absence presupposed an approximately uniform sequencing depth across donors.

The donors (healthy individuals) were bone marrow donors. The PCR ran on 60 Vbeta and 13 Jbeta primers. Using immunoSEQ multiplex PCR, the repertoire was profiled, and TCRdb retains in-frame clones only, with some absent. The sample includes fewer than 95,000 clones, 60% to 80% of them seen just once. The sample taken for sequencing was PBMCs. The V call is TRBV19, the J call TRBJ2-7, with 9 bases identical to TRBD1. The sequence was obtained from a woman in her 30s in good health and CMV-seronegative. The CDR3 coding sequence is TGTGCCAGTAGCCTGACAGGGGGAACCTACGAGCAGTACTTC. As protein: CASSLTGGTYEQYF.